The 2 T cell receptor beta chains reported below all come from one sample, sequenced in a study of T-cell reconstitution after alpha-beta-depleted transplantation in children. Preparation of the TCRbeta library involved a method that used unique molecular identifiers. TCRdb re-analysed the PCR reads in MiXCR, keeping a single row per CDR3 protein. The table records roughly 570,000 distinct CDR3 sequences, 25% to 30% of them present only once. The sequencing here drew on PBMCs, taken before TCRalphabeta/CD19-depleted stem cell transplant. All receptors come from a boy under two years old with Wiskott-Aldrich syndrome, due to receive a stem cell transplant.

This clonotype was observed a few times. The V and J genes are TRBV5-1 and TRBJ2-2, with 7 bases identical to TRBD2. CDR1 and CDR2 (germline): SGHRS, YFSETQ. V gave up 4 bases and J gave up 6 bases; unmatched junction bases: 15. The CDR3 covers 17 residues. In DNA form, the CDR3 reads TGCGCCAGCAGCCTGGCTGGGGGGAGCGGGAATGCCGGGGAGCTGTTTTTT. Translation gives CASSLAGGSGNAGELFF.

J is TRBJ2-3 and V is TRBV7-2; TRBD2 aligns across 12 bases. Per germline, CDR1 SGHTA and CDR2 FQGNSA. CDR3 length: 16 amino acids. The ends lost 1 base at V and 4 bases at J; junction bases unmatched: 3. CDR3 sequence reads: CASSLGLAGVSDTQYF. The CDR3 DNA is TGTGCCAGCAGCTTAGGACTAGCGGGAGTCTCAGATACGCAGTATTTT.